These T cell receptor beta chains were read from a single sample in a study of monozygotic twins with inflammatory bowel disease. TCRdb reprocessed the 5' RACE reads, keeping one entry per CDR3 protein, no DNA. The specimen's table records about 160,000 distinct CDR3 sequences. The specimen was blood. The receptors here all came from a human donor with ulcerative colitis or Crohn's disease, or a healthy co-twin of an affected twin (not recorded which). The CDR3 runs from the conserved cysteine through the conserved F or W.

TRBV29-1,TRBJ2-3,CSVSGTSGSLQYF
TRBV11-2,TRBJ2-2,CASSLVASHTGELFF
TRBV12-5,TRBJ1-6,CASGFWGSYNSPLHF
TRBV5-4,TRBJ2-7,CASSSRLSPEQYF
TRBV4-3,TRBJ1-1,CASSQASQGFDTEAFF
TRBV7-2,TRBJ2-2,CASSPRQARTFTGELFF
TRBV19,TRBJ2-3,CASSDRDPVGDTQYF
TRBV20-1,TRBJ2-3,CSARDPAGGPDTQYF
TRBV5-1,TRBJ1-4,CASSGRTATNEKLFF
TRBV7-9,TRBJ2-1,CASSPGSGRAYNEQFF
TRBV20-1,TRBJ1-1,CSARAESEAFF
TRBV12-3/TRBV12-4,TRBJ2-7,CASSTTGTYEQYF
TRBV20-1,TRBJ2-2,CSARGGGSEDGELFF
TRBV5-1,TRBJ2-2,CASSLVGDPNTGELFF
TRBV5-1,TRBJ2-2,CASSLGRDFGELFF
TRBV28,TRBJ2-5,CASGGTRETQYF
TRBV12-3/TRBV12-4,TRBJ2-2,CASSAHRGRAGELFF
TRBV20-1,TRBJ1-1,CSVDGALMNTEAFF
TRBV20-1,TRBJ2-5,CSARGVGRGETQYF
TRBV5-1,TRBJ2-1,CASSLEAGYDNEQFF
TRBV5-6,TRBJ2-1,CASSTAGISNEQFF
TRBV5-1,TRBJ2-1,CASRSDRGRLRQSSYNEQFF
TRBV5-1,TRBJ2-2,CASSPGQTTGELFF
TRBV5-1,TRBJ1-1,CASSLVAGTEAFF
TRBV12-3/TRBV12-4,TRBJ2-3,CASSPLVGATDTQYF
TRBV5-4,TRBJ2-5,CASSTKGQGAQETQYF
TRBV11-1,TRBJ2-5,CASSRQERRETQYF
TRBV7-2,TRBJ2-5,CASSLGTSGSRETQYF
TRBV7-6,TRBJ2-1,CASSLRTDPYNEQFF
TRBV5-6,TRBJ1-1,CASSLAHTEAFF
TRBV28,TRBJ1-2,CASTGGLSYTF
TRBV20-1,TRBJ1-4,CSARDLREGEKLFF
TRBV20-1,TRBJ2-3,CSARGDRERTDTQYF
TRBV27,TRBJ1-2,CASSLGNNYGYTF
TRBV7-6,TRBJ1-5,CASSLAPPGQRNQPQHF
TRBV20-1,TRBJ2-5,CSADYIAGKETQYF
TRBV7-8,TRBJ2-1,CASSHHYNEQFF
TRBV20-1,TRBJ2-3,CRGGSTDTQYF
TRBV20-1,TRBJ1-4,CSADSGFEKLFF
TRBV20-1,TRBJ2-5,CSAKGAGALETQYF
TRBV2,TRBJ2-1,CASKTINEQFF
TRBV28,TRBJ2-1,CASSPRTSGDNEQFF
TRBV12-3/TRBV12-4,TRBJ2-5,CASSYRGRQYF
TRBV20-1,TRBJ2-2,CSARARIGGFTGELFF
TRBV10-3,TRBJ2-7,CAIRGTGISYEQYF
TRBV5-4,TRBJ1-6,CASSFFQGGDSPLHF
TRBV5-1,TRBJ2-1,CASRTSGYNEQFF
TRBV24-1,TRBJ1-2,CATSDLHRQPPVGNYGYTF
TRBV6-1,TRBJ1-5,CASSESVPGEQPQHF
TRBV18,TRBJ1-1,CASSPLHANTEAFF
TRBV5-1,TRBJ1-1,CASSSGQGDTEAFF